The sequence of this T cell receptor beta chain was determined in a study of shared clonotypes between healthy human individuals. About the research overall: Per-donor plates numbered three CD4 naive, three CD4 memory, two CD8 naive and one CD8 memory.

Regarding the study as a whole: The four-donor shared clonotypes exceeded non-shared clonotypes in generation probability, with non-shared ones scoring lower.

As regards this clone: Its antigen is unidentified.

Naive CD8 cells lacked CD45RO, underwent positive selection for CCR7 and left out terminally differentiated effector memory CD45RA+ cells. Genomic DNA (from each subset) was split evenly across several immunoSEQ plates. Data came from immunoSEQ multiplex PCR; TCRdb stores just in-frame clones and leaves some out. The sample has over 2 million clones; approximately 94% are singletons. This clonotype was obtained from a man in his late teens or twenties in good health. The sequencing input was naive CD8+ T cells sorted from blood.

The CDR3 DNA follows: TGTGCCAGCAGCCAACTCCGAGGGGCGGGGGATTATGATGAGCAGTTCTTC. It yields the protein CASSQLRGAGDYDEQFF. The rearrangement joins TRBV7-3 to TRBJ2-1, with 7 positions matching TRBD2. CDR3 length equals 17 residues. The germline gives CDR1 SGHTA, CDR2 FQGTGA. V gave up 5 bases and J gave up 8 bases; unmatched junction bases: 18.